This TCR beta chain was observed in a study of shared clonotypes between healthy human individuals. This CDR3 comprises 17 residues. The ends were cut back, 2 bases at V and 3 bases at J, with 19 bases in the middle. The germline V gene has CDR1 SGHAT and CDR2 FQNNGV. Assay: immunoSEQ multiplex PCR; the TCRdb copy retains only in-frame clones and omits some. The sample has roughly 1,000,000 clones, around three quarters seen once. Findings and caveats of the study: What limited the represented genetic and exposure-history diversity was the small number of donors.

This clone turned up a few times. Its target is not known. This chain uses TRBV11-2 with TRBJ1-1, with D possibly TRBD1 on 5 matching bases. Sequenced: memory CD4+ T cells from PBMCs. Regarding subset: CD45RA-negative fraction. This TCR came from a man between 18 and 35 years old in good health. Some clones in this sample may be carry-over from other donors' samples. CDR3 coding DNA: TGTGCCAGCAGCTTATATCCTCGTCAGGGAAGGGACACTGAAGCTTTCTTT. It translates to CASSLYPRQGRDTEAFF.